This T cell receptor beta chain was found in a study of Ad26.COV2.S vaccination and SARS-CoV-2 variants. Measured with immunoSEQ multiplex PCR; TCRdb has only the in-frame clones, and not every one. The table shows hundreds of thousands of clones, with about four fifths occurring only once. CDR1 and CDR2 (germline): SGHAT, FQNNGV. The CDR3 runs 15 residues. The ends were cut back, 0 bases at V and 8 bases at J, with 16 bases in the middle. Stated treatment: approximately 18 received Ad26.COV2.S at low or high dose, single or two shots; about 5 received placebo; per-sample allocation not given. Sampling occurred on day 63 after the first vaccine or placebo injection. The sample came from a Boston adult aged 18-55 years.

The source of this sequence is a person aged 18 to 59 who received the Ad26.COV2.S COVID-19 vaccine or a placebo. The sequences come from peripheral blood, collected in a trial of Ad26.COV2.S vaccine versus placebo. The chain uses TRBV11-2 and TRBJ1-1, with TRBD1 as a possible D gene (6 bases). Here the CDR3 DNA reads TGTGCCAGCAGCTTAGACTTGGGGGCGCGAAAGGAAGCTTTCTTT. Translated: CASSLDLGARKEAFF.